This passage covers 3 T cell receptor beta chains from one sample sequenced in a study of CD8+ T cells in alopecia areata. The sequencing template was cDNA reverse transcribed from extracted RNA. TCRdb's table, derived via immunoSEQ multiplex PCR, lists solely in-frame clones and lacks some. The sample lists about 160,000 clones, roughly 65% seen once, with around 0.9% in the top ten. The sample's treatment: oral pan-JAK inhibitor, 5-10 mg twice daily. The material sequenced was CD4+ T cells sorted from blood, taken at week 4, from a patient treated with tofacitinib. These TCRs come from a human donor with alopecia areata.

This chain joins TRBV30 and TRBJ1-1; a weak D match, TRBD1 (6 bases). V lost 1 base, J lost 4 bases, and 7 bases lay in between. Germline CDR1 is GTSNPN and CDR2 is SVGIG (reference sequence). The CDR3 has 12 residues. The CDR3 coding sequence is TGTGCCTGGAGTGGCAGGGGCACTGAAGCTTTCTTT. Translation: CAWSGRGTEAFF.

The chain links TRBV9 to TRBJ1-5; weak D call: TRBD1 (5 bases). CDR3 length: 14 residues. Germline CDR1 is SGDLS and CDR2 is YYNGEE. The V end lost 0 bases, the J end lost 6 bases, and 10 bases lay between the germline ends. DNA for the CDR3: TGTGCCAGCAGCGTAGATCAGGGCCCTCAGCCCCAGCATTTT. This translates into CASSVDQGPQPQHF.

The chain joins TRBV15 to TRBJ1-2; no firm D call. The CDR3 is made up of 15 amino acids. V was shortened by 1 base and J by 8 bases, with 17 bases between the two germline ends. From germline, CDR1 is LNHNV and CDR2 YYDKDF (reference sequence). The chain's CDR3 is CATSRGRVEGNGYTF. CDR3 DNA: TGTGCCACCAGCAGAGGCCGGGTAGAGGGAAACGGCTACACCTTC.